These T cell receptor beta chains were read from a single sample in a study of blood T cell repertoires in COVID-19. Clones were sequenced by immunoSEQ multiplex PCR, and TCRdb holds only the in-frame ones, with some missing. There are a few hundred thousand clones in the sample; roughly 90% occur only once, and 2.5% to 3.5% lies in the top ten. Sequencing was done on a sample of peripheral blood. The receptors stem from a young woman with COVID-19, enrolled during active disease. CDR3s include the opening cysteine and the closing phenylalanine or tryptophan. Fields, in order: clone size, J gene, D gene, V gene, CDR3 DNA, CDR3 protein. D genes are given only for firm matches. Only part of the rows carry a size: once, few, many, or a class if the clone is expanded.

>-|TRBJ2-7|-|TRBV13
TGTGCCAGCAGCTCCAGAGGGTATGGTAGCTACGAGCAGTACTTC
CASSSRGYGSYEQYF
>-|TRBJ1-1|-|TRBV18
TGTGCCAGCTCATCCCAACGACAGGAATCGAACACTGAAGCTTTCTTT
CASSSQRQESNTEAFF
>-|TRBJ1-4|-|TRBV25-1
TGTGCCAGCAGTGACAGGGTAAAACTGTTTTTT
CASSDRVKLFF
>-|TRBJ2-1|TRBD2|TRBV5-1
TGCGCCAGCAGCATGGGGCCTCGGGGGGCCTACAATGAGCAGTTCTTC
CASSMGPRGAYNEQFF
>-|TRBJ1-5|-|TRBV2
TGTGCCAGCAGTTTCGGGTCGTATAGCAATCAGCCCCAGCATTTT
CASSFGSYSNQPQHF
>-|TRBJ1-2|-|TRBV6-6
TGTGCCAGCAGGAAAAGAGGACAGTTCTATGGCTACACCTTC
CASRKRGQFYGYTF
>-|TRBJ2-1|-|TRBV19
TGTGCCAGTAGTATAGGGGGGGGCAACAATGAGCAGTTCTTC
CASSIGGGNNEQFF
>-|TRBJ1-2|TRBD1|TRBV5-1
TGCGCCAGCTCCACGGGACAGGGGGTCCTTGTGTCCGGCTACACCTTC
CASSTGQGVLVSGYTF
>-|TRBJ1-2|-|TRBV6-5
TGTGCCAGCAGCCCCGGGGAGGGTAAAGGCTACACCTTC
CASSPGEGKGYTF
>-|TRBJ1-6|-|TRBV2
TGTGCCAGCAGAGGGGGGGGGAATTCCTATAATTCACCCCTCCACTTT
CASRGGGNSYNSPLHF
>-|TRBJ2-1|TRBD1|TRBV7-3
TGTGCCAGCAGCTCAGGGACAGGGAGGGATGAGCAGTTCTTC
CASSSGTGRDEQFF
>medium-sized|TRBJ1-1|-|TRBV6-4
TGTGCCAGCAGTGACACAGAGAACACTGAAGCTTTCTTT
CASSDTENTEAFF
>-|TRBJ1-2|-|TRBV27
TGTGCCAGCAGTCGGAGGGTTCGGGACTATGGCTACACCTTC
CASSRRVRDYGYTF
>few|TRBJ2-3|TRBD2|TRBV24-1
TGTGCCACCAGTGTAACTAGCGGAACCTTAGATACGCAGTATTTT
CATSVTSGTLDTQYF
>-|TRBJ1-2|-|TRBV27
TGTGCCAGCAGCTCAACCGGGACACCTTCAGCTAACTATGGCTACACCTTC
CASSSTGTPSANYGYTF
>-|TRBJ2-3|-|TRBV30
TGTGCCACGACAGAGACTAGCACAGATACGCAGTATTTT
CATTETSTDTQYF
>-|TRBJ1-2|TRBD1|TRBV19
TGTGCCAGTAGCCTTATGCCAGGGGGAGTAAGTAGTACCTATGGCTACACCTTC
CASSLMPGGVSSTYGYTF
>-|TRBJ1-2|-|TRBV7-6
TGTGCCAGCAGCCGTATCGGGGAATCTAACTATGGCTACACCTTC
CASSRIGESNYGYTF
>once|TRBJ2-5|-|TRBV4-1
TGCGCCAGCAGCCAGGGGGGAGAGACCCAGTACTTC
CASSQGGETQYF
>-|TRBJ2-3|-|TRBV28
TGTGCCAGCCCGAACAGGGCAACGGATACGCAGTATTTT
CASPNRATDTQYF
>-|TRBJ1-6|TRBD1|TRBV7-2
TGTGCCAGCAGCTTAACACCTTCCGGGACAGGTTTTTCTTCACCCCTCCACTTT
CASSLTPSGTGFSSPLHF
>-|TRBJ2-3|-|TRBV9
TGTGCCAGCAGCGTAGATCACACAGATACGCAGTATTTT
CASSVDHTDTQYF